This paragraph reports one T cell receptor beta chain. The ends lost 1 base at V and 5 bases at J; junction bases unmatched: 6. This CDR3 has 16 residues. Germline assignment: CDR1 MGHRA and CDR2 YSYEKL. Original analysis: Reference gene primer amplification in the assay estimated nucleated cell counts. The data were produced by immunoSEQ multiplex PCR, yet TCRdb's version contains in-frame clones alone and is incomplete. That table supplies the V and J calls and clone size; D and trimming were determined from the DNA. Among about 200,000 clones listed, about 86% were seen once. This entry belongs to a study of blood T cell repertoires in COVID-19. Study-wide context: The United States, Italy and Spain supplied acute and convalescent COVID-19 samples. Sample material is recorded as cDNA or gDNA derived from T cells, B-cell-depleted T cells, or PBMCs.

The sequence came from a woman in her forties or fifties with acute or convalescent COVID-19. Sequencing input: peripheral blood. The chain employs TRBV4-1 and TRBJ2-5; 11 nucleotides line up with TRBD2. The CDR3, as DNA: TGCGCCAGCAGCCAAGGGCTAGCGGGAGGTGTGGAGACCCAGTACTTC. It is translated as CASSQGLAGGVETQYF.